A single sample is the source of the 21 T cell receptor beta chains below, sequenced in a study of cytotoxic CD8 clonotypes in ibrutinib-treated CLL. Generated by immunoSEQ multiplex PCR, the TCRdb table keeps only in-frame clones and is missing some. The sample gives roughly 130,000 clones, around three quarters of which show up once; 9.5% to 15% is in the top ten. Sequenced here: PBMCs, sampled after 12 months of ibrutinib treatment. Receptors were obtained from a human donor with chronic lymphocytic leukemia.

The chain uses TRBV9 and TRBJ2-3; 9 bases agree with TRBD1. The germline V gene has CDR1 SGDLS and CDR2 YYNGEE. The length of the CDR3 is 14 residues. Trimming cost V 6 bases and J 2 bases; bases outside gene matches: 4. The CDR3 DNA is TGTGCCAGCAACAGGGACAGGGTCACAGATACGCAGTATTTT. As protein: CASNRDRVTDTQYF.

This clone was detected only a few times. The chain uses TRBV6-5 and TRBJ2-7, with TRBD2 matching 8 bases. V dropped 6 bases and J dropped 6; count of bases not matched to a gene: 13. The CDR3 totals 15 residues. Germline V gene data show CDR1 as MNHEY and CDR2 as SVGAGI. CDR3: CASSPSRAGGGEQYF. The DNA of the CDR3 is TGTGCCAGCAGCCCGAGCAGGGCGGGAGGAGGCGAGCAGTACTTC.

V usage is TRBV11-3 and J usage is TRBJ2-5, with TRBD1 matching 9 bases. Germline CDR1 SGHNT, CDR2 YENEEA. The CDR3 consists of 18 residues. The V segment lost 4 bases and the J segment 6 bases; nucleotides outside the gene matches: 18. In nucleotides, the CDR3 is TGTGCCAGCAGCTCTAGGGGGGAACTGGACAGGGGCGCAAAGACCCAGTACTTC. Amino acid sequence: CASSSRGELDRGAKTQYF.

The J gene is TRBJ2-1, the V gene TRBV5-1; 8 bases match TRBD1. J was trimmed by 6 bases and V by 0 bases; bases with no gene match: 5. Germline V gene data show CDR1 as SGHRS and CDR2 as YFSETQ. The CDR3 extends over 15 amino acids. For the CDR3, the DNA is TGCGCCAGCAGCTTGGAACAGGGGGTTATCAATGAGCAGTTCTTC. Translation gives CASSLEQGVINEQFF.

The V call is TRBV20-1, the J call TRBJ1-1; D is perhaps TRBD1 (6 bases). The CDR3 contains 11 residues. The V gene's germline CDR1 is DFQATT and CDR2 SNEGSKA (reference sequence). Trimming removed 7 bases at V and 7 bases at J, with 13 bases between. CDR3 nucleotide sequence: TGCAGTGATAAGAGAGGGGGTGAAGCTTTCTTT. Translation gives CSDKRGGEAFF.

The chain employs TRBV7-2 and TRBJ1-1; a weak D match, TRBD1 (5 bases). The V gene lost 4 bases and the J gene lost 11 bases, with 17 bases spanning the gap. Germline lookup yields CDR1 SGHTA and CDR2 FQGNSA. The CDR3 runs to 13 residues. The CDR3 DNA reads as TGTGCCAGCAGCTCAGACCAAGGACAAGCCGCTTTCTTT. It codes for CASSSDQGQAAFF.

The J gene is TRBJ2-1, the V gene TRBV4-1; 7 nucleotides agree with TRBD2. The length of the CDR3 is 16 residues. Trimming took 0 bases from V and 6 from J; bases not matched to a gene: 8. Germline assignment: CDR1 MGHRA and CDR2 YSYEKL. DNA for the CDR3: TGCGCCAGCAGCCAAGAATTGGTAGCGGGTGGCAATGAGCAGTTCTTC. Amino acids: CASSQELVAGGNEQFF.

V and J are TRBV6-5 and TRBJ2-3; D is possibly TRBD2 (7 bases). The CDR3 consists of 15 residues. Trimming cost V 0 bases and J 5 bases, with 12 bases left between them. Germline V gives CDR1 MNHEY, CDR2 SVGAGI. The CDR3 nucleotides read TGTGCCAGCAGTTACTCGGGGGGGCGAGGAGATACGCAGTATTTT. This sequence encodes CASSYSGGRGDTQYF.

This chain connects TRBV2 to TRBJ1-2; D is uncertain. Trimming pared 5 bases from V and 2 bases from J, leaving 9 bases between. Per germline, CDR1 SNHLY and CDR2 FYNNEI. The CDR3 is 13 residues long. The CDR3 nucleotides are TGTGCCAGCAGTAGAATTTCCAACTATGGCTACACCTTC. Protein sequence: CASSRISNYGYTF. The complete variable domain, with remaining parts taken from reference TRBV2 and TRBJ1-2, reads EPEVTQTPSHQVTQMGQEVILRCVPISNHLYFYWYRQILGQKVEFLVSFYNNEISEKSEIFDDQFSVERPDGSNFTLKIRSTKLEDSAMYFCASSRISNYGYTFGSGTRLTVV.

The V and J genes are TRBV7-8 and TRBJ1-5; TRBD1 aligns across 7 bases. J was trimmed by 5 bases and V by 5 bases; bases with no gene match: 9. The CDR3 has 15 amino acids. Germline V gene data show CDR1 as SGHVS and CDR2 as FQNEAQ. The CDR3 nucleotides are TGTGCCAGCAGCCCGGCAAACAGGGGTGATCAGCCCCAGCATTTT. This gives the protein CASSPANRGDQPQHF.

The genes are TRBV25-1 and TRBJ2-5; D gene unclear. This CDR3 spans 13 amino acids. Germline CDR1 is MGHDK and CDR2 is SYGVNS. Between the trimmed V and J ends, which lost 1 base and 5 bases, there was a span of 8 bases. CDR3 coding DNA: TGTGCCAGCAGTGAATTTACCCTCGAGACCCAGTACTTC. It is translated as CASSEFTLETQYF.

This clone was seen just once. Here the CDR3 DNA reads TGTGCCAGCAGCTTTGTGGAGGGGTTTGGAAACACCATATATTTT. As protein: CASSFVEGFGNTIYF. The chain uses TRBV11-2 and TRBJ1-3, with D perhaps TRBD1 (5 bases). Germline V CDR1 and CDR2: SGHAT, FQNNGV. Trimming took 3 bases from V and 3 from J, leaving 12 bases between them. The length of the CDR3 is 15 residues.

This clone was seen a handful of times. The V and J genes are TRBV4-3 and TRBJ2-2; D may be TRBD1 (6 bases). This CDR3 contains 16 residues. Between the trimmed V and J ends, which lost 4 bases and 6 bases, there was a span of 18 bases. Germline CDR1 is LGHNA and CDR2 is YSLEER. CDR3 nucleotides: TGCGCCAGCAGCCCGAGGACAGATTCATGGGCCGGGGAGCTGTTTTTT. Its translation: CASSPRTDSWAGELFF.

The chain couples TRBV6-1 to TRBJ2-2; 12 bases map to TRBD2. V lost 6 bases to trimming and J lost 2 bases; unmatched junction nucleotides: 1. CDR3 length equals 15 residues. Germline V CDR1 and CDR2: MNHNS, SASEGT. The CDR3 loop is CASRGLAGNTGELFF. DNA of the CDR3: TGTGCCAGCAGGGGACTAGCGGGCAACACCGGGGAGCTGTTTTTT.

The genes are TRBV15 and TRBJ2-5; TRBD1 might be the D (5 bases). Germline V gives CDR1 LNHNV, CDR2 YYDKDF (reference sequence). This CDR3 has 15 residues. Trimming shortened V by 3 bases and J by 5 bases, and 16 bases separated the two germline ends. The CDR3 bases are TGTGCCACCAGCAGTTCGGCAGGGTGGGGTGAGACCCAGTACTTC. Its translation: CATSSSAGWGETQYF.

The chain has TRBV12-5 and TRBJ1-1, with D uncertain. V was trimmed by 5 bases and J by 1 base, leaving 8 bases between them. CDR1 and CDR2 from the germline V gene are LGHNT and FRNRAP. The CDR3 totals 13 residues. DNA for the CDR3: TGTGCTAGTGGTCAGGAGGAGAACACTGAAGCTTTCTTT. This translates into CASGQEENTEAFF. Using reference TRBV12-5 and TRBJ1-1 for the parts outside the CDR3, the full variable domain is DARVTQTPRHKVTEMGQEVTMRCQPILGHNTVFWYRQTMMQGLELLAYFRNRAPLDDSGMPKDRFSAEMPDATLATLKIQPSEPRDSAVYFCASGQEENTEAFFGQGTRLTVV.

V is TRBV10-3 and J is TRBJ1-2, with D perhaps TRBD1 (6 bases). Germline V CDR1 and CDR2: ENHRY, SYGVKD. The V end was cut by 10 bases, the J end by 3 bases, with 24 bases between. The CDR3 is made up of 16 amino acids. The CDR3 DNA is TGTGCCACCTCAGGGGCGTTTACGGGACTTCACTATGGCTACACCTTC. Translation: CATSGAFTGLHYGYTF.

V gene TRBV28 combines with J gene TRBJ1-1; TRBD1 aligns across 8 bases. Germline values: CDR1 MDHEN, CDR2 SYDVKM. V dropped 4 bases and J dropped 0; count of bases not matched to a gene: 7. The CDR3 loop spans 16 amino acids. CDR3 loop: CASSSAGTGLNTEAFF. CDR3 sequence (DNA): TGTGCCAGCAGTTCTGCTGGGACAGGCTTGAACACTGAAGCTTTCTTT.

CDR3 sequence reads: CASSPGHLETEQFF. The CDR3 bases are TGTGCCAGCAGCCCGGGACACCTCGAGACTGAGCAGTTCTTC. The chain recombines TRBV25-1 with TRBJ2-1; tentative D call: TRBD1 (6 bases). CDR1 is MGHDK and CDR2 is SYGVNS in the germline V gene. The CDR3 is 14 residues long. V shed 6 bases and J shed 9 bases, with 18 bases lying between them.

This chain joins TRBV28 and TRBJ1-4; D remains unclear. Germline V gene data show CDR1 as MDHEN and CDR2 as SYDVKM. The CDR3 totals 13 residues. With 5 bases removed from V and 4 bases from J, the gap between germline ends came to 8 bases. CDR3 DNA: TGTGCCAGCAGTCGGCGGGATAATGAAAAACTGTTTTTT. This sequence encodes CASSRRDNEKLFF.

The chain has TRBV7-6 and TRBJ2-5, with D unclear. This CDR3 has 13 residues. The V gene lost 3 bases and the J gene lost 3 bases, with 8 bases spanning the gap. Germline values: CDR1 SGHVS, CDR2 FNYEAQ. CDR3 sequence: CASSLSLEETQYF. The CDR3 bases are TGTGCCAGCAGCTTGTCGCTGGAAGAGACCCAGTACTTC.